This passage covers 27 T cell receptor beta chains from one sample sequenced in a study of beta chain features in type 1 diabetes. Reverse transcribing all isolated RNA meant expressed TCRB transcripts were sequenced. Assay: immunoSEQ multiplex PCR; the TCRdb copy retains only in-frame clones and omits some. Among about 370,000 clones listed, roughly a tenth were seen once. Findings and limits, study-wide: Moderately but significantly shorter TCRB CDR3s were found in Type 1 diabetes patients in all four CD4+ subsets.

These receptors lack a known antigen. Material for sequencing was central memory CD4+ T cells from blood. All receptors come from a young man with type 1 diabetes.

The chain has TRBV19 and TRBJ2-6; D is tentatively TRBD1 or TRBD2 (5 bases each). V lost 6 bases and J 0 bases, leaving 24 bases between the germline ends. The CDR3 loop spans 20 amino acids. CDR1 and CDR2 (germline): LNHDA, SQIVND (reference sequence). CDR3 sequence: CASRRSLGDRKSSGANVLTF. CDR3 sequence (DNA): TGTGCCAGTAGACGCTCCCTGGGGGACCGTAAGAGCTCTGGGGCCAACGTCCTGACTTTC.

Concerning this clone itself: One end of the junction varies from germline; a read error may be responsible. The V gene is TRBV6-6, the J gene TRBJ2-7; TRBD2 matches 10 bases. This CDR3 has 13 residues. The germline V gene encodes CDR1 MNHNY and CDR2 SVGAGI (reference sequence). The CDR3: CAISVAGGGEQYF. The CDR3 DNA sequence: TGTGCCATCAGTGTAGCGGGAGGCGGCGAGCAGTACTTC.

This clone was detected only a few times. The V and J genes are TRBV5-1 and TRBJ2-7, with D possibly being TRBD2 (6 bases). Germline-derived CDR1 and CDR2 are SGHRS and YFSETQ. The CDR3 is 15 residues long. V lost 4 bases and J 2 bases, leaving 16 bases between the germline ends. The CDR3 spells CASSQTGGSTYEQYF. Here the CDR3 DNA reads TGCGCCAGCAGCCAAACAGGAGGGTCCACCTACGAGCAGTACTTC.

There are a few counts of this clone. The sample holds other DNA sequences that translate to the same CDR3. This chain joins TRBV18 and TRBJ1-5; tentatively, D is TRBD1 (5 bases). The CDR3 runs to 13 residues. Between the trimmed V and J ends, which lost 2 bases and 4 bases, there was a span of 6 bases. Germline loops: CDR1 KGHSH, CDR2 LQKENI. The CDR3 DNA follows: TGTGCCAGCTCACCAGACAGTAATCAGCCCCAGCATTTT. This sequence encodes CASSPDSNQPQHF.

There are a few counts of this clone. This CDR3 is CASRAEGMNTEAFF. CDR3 nucleotide sequence: TGTGCCAGCAGGGCCGAGGGGATGAACACTGAAGCTTTCTTT. The genes are TRBV27 and TRBJ1-1; possible D gene TRBD1, 5 bases. The V gene's germline CDR1 is MNHEY and CDR2 SMNVEV (reference sequence). This CDR3 region has 14 residues. The V and J ends lost 6 bases and 0 bases respectively, with 11 bases between them.

This chain uses TRBV5-4 with TRBJ2-2; TRBD2 might be the D (6 bases). CDR3 length: 16 residues. The germline V gene has CDR1 SGHNT and CDR2 YYREEE (reference sequence). V was shortened by 3 bases and J by 4 bases, with 16 bases between the two germline ends. CDR3 sequence reads: CASSSWGRLITGELFF. The CDR3 DNA sequence: TGTGCCAGCAGCTCCTGGGGGAGGTTGATCACCGGGGAGCTGTTTTTT. The complete variable domain, with remaining parts taken from reference TRBV5-4 and TRBJ2-2, reads ETGVTQSPTHLIKTRGQQVTLRCSSQSGHNTVSWYQQALGQGPQFIFQYYREEENGRGNFPPRFSGLQFPNYSSELNVNALELDDSALYLCASSSWGRLITGELFFGEGSRLTVL.

The V and J genes are TRBV6-1 and TRBJ2-7, with TRBD1 as a possible D gene (6 bases). The CDR3 loop spans 15 amino acids. V lost 1 base and J lost 12, with 22 bases in between. The germline V gene has CDR1 MNHNS and CDR2 SASEGT. CDR3 in DNA: TGTGCCAGCAGTGAAGTGACCGGGGCCAGAGACAGGAGGTACTTC. This gives the protein CASSEVTGARDRRYF.

This clone has a count of ten or more. J is TRBJ2-5 and V is TRBV9; TRBD2 might be the D (5 bases). Trimming took off 4 bases at V and 3 bases at J, with 10 bases between the two ends. In germline, CDR1 is SGDLS, CDR2 YYNGEE. The CDR3 loop spans 13 amino acids. This CDR3 reads CASSYGAEETQYF. CDR3 coding DNA: TGTGCCAGCAGCTATGGAGCGGAAGAGACCCAGTACTTC.

In this sample, this clone turned up a few times. This chain uses TRBV2 with TRBJ1-1; D not resolved. V lost 3 bases to trimming and J lost 5 bases, with 7 bases between them. Germline CDR1 and CDR2: SNHLY and FYNNEI. CDR3 length: 12 amino acids. The CDR3 sequence: CASSDPGTEAFF. In DNA form, the CDR3 reads TGTGCCAGCAGTGATCCCGGAACTGAAGCTTTCTTT. The entire variable domain, with the rest obtained from reference TRBV2 and TRBJ1-1, is as follows: EPEVTQTPSHQVTQMGQEVILRCVPISNHLYFYWYRQILGQKVEFLVSFYNNEISEKSEIFDDQFSVERPDGSNFTLKIRSTKLEDSAMYFCASSDPGTEAFFGQGTRLTVV.

This clone showed up just a few times. V gene TRBV6-5 combines with J gene TRBJ2-5; no reliable D call. CDR1 and CDR2 (germline): MNHEY, SVGAGI. V lost 4 bases to trimming and J lost 4 bases, with 7 bases between them. The CDR3 spans 12 residues. CDR3 amino acids: CASSSPAETQYF. For the CDR3, the DNA is TGTGCCAGCAGTTCACCTGCAGAGACCCAGTACTTC.

V is TRBV5-6 and J is TRBJ2-5, with 11 bases fitting TRBD1. The CDR3 loop spans 16 amino acids. CDR1 and CDR2 from the germline V gene are SGHDT and YYEEEE. The trim removed 0 bases at V and 4 bases at J, leaving 5 bases unmatched. The CDR3 region has the DNA TGTGCCAGCAGCTTGGGGGACAGGGGGAACTTAGAGACCCAGTACTTC. Amino acids: CASSLGDRGNLETQYF.

The table lists this clone with a few counts. The chain uses TRBV6-9 and TRBJ2-7; 11 nucleotides agree with TRBD1. CDR1 MNHGY and CDR2 SVAAGI come from the germline V gene. V lost 8 bases to trimming and J lost 4 bases; unmatched junction nucleotides: 7. The CDR3 has 14 residues. This CDR3 reads CASSGRDRGYEQYF. CDR3 bases: TGTGCCAGCTCCGGCCGGGACAGGGGGTACGAGCAGTACTTC.

This clone came up many times. V and J are TRBV10-3 and TRBJ1-1; D is perhaps TRBD1 (6 bases). CDR3 size: 14 residues. V was clipped by 1 base and J by 7 bases, with 13 bases between them. CDR1 and CDR2 from the germline V gene are ENHRY and SYGVKD. CDR3 sequence: CAISEYRVGDEAFF. CDR3 bases: TGTGCCATCAGTGAGTACAGGGTCGGGGATGAAGCTTTCTTT.

The V gene is TRBV30, the J gene TRBJ1-3; maybe TRBD1 (6 bases). The V end was cut by 3 bases, the J end by 4 bases, with 10 bases between. The CDR3 has 13 residues. Germline V gene lookup returns CDR1 GTSNPN and CDR2 SVGIG (reference sequence). In DNA form, the CDR3 reads TGTGCCTGGAGCGCCGGACAGGGAAACACCATATATTTT. Residues: CAWSAGQGNTIYF.

This sequence joins TRBV28 and TRBJ2-5; no definite D call. The V gene's germline CDR1 is MDHEN and CDR2 SYDVKM. CDR3 size: 13 residues. V lost 7 bases and J 2 bases, leaving 11 bases between the germline ends. CDR3 region: CASTLGIQETQYF. The CDR3 DNA reads as TGTGCCAGCACCTTAGGGATTCAAGAGACCCAGTACTTC.

A few counts support this clone. The chain links TRBV5-4 to TRBJ2-7; maybe TRBD1 (6 bases). CDR1 is SGHNT, CDR2 YYREEE, per germline (reference sequence). V lost 4 bases and J 6 bases, leaving 20 bases between the germline ends. The CDR3 runs to 15 residues. CDR3 nucleotide sequence: TGTGCCAGCAGCGACGGGACATGGTCCCCCCGCGAGCAGTACTTC. Its translation: CASSDGTWSPREQYF.

At least ten counts were recorded for this clone. The genes are TRBV27 and TRBJ2-5, with 9 bases fitting TRBD1. Germline values: CDR1 MNHEY, CDR2 SMNVEV (reference sequence). The V gene end was trimmed by 5 bases and the J gene end by 2 bases; junction bases not matched to a gene: 3. The CDR3 totals 14 residues. The CDR3 reads CASSPGQGQETQYF. DNA of the CDR3: TGTGCCAGCAGTCCAGGACAGGGGCAAGAGACCCAGTACTTC.

V usage is TRBV6-5 and J usage is TRBJ2-3, with 8 bases that match TRBD2. Trimming at V came to 5 bases and at J to 4 bases, leaving 5 bases not matched to a gene. Germline CDR1 is MNHEY and CDR2 is SVGAGI. The CDR3 length is 14 residues. CDR3 amino acids: CASSLWTSPDTQYF. DNA of the CDR3: TGTGCCAGCAGTCTTTGGACTAGCCCAGATACGCAGTATTTT.

The chain carries TRBV2 and TRBJ2-2; D possibly corresponds to TRBD2 (5 bases). The CDR3 runs 15 residues. Trimming took 2 bases from V and 6 from J, leaving 13 bases between them. Germline values: CDR1 SNHLY, CDR2 FYNNEI. As DNA, the CDR3 is TGTGCCAGCAGTGAACTAGGTGGGCGGGCCGGGGAGCTGTTTTTT. Amino acid sequence: CASSELGGRAGELFF. Supplemented by reference TRBV2 and TRBJ2-2, the full variable domain reads EPEVTQTPSHQVTQMGQEVILRCVPISNHLYFYWYRQILGQKVEFLVSFYNNEISEKSEIFDDQFSVERPDGSNFTLKIRSTKLEDSAMYFCASSELGGRAGELFFGEGSRLTVL.

This chain links TRBV5-1 with TRBJ2-3; no clear D. Germline V lookup: CDR1 SGHRS, CDR2 YFSETQ. Trimming took off 2 bases at V and 2 bases at J, with 15 bases between the two ends. The CDR3 totals 16 residues. The CDR3 DNA sequence: TGCGCCAGCAGCTTAGGCGGCTCAGTTCCCACAGATACGCAGTATTTT. It codes for CASSLGGSVPTDTQYF.

The genes are TRBV10-1 and TRBJ2-1, with 7 nucleotides matching TRBD1. The CDR3 consists of 15 residues. Per germline, CDR1 WNHNN and CDR2 SYGVQD (reference sequence). The ends lost 7 bases at V and 4 bases at J; junction bases unmatched: 10. The CDR3 spells CASTVPGTAYNEQFF. The CDR3 DNA reads as TGCGCCAGCACCGTACCCGGGACAGCATACAATGAGCAGTTCTTC.

The chain couples TRBV9 to TRBJ1-3; D perhaps matches TRBD1 (6 bases). CDR3 length equals 15 residues. Trimming cost V 3 bases and J 3 bases, with 13 bases left between them. The germline CDR1 and CDR2 sequences are SGDLS and YYNGEE. CDR3 in amino acids: CASSDFGTHGNTIYF. For the CDR3, the DNA is TGTGCCAGCAGCGACTTCGGGACACATGGAAACACCATATATTTT.

This clone was seen more than once but under ten times. The gene calls are TRBV9 and TRBJ1-1; a possible D gene is TRBD1 (6 bases). This CDR3 contains 15 residues. The V end was cut by 0 bases, the J end by 0 bases, with 9 bases between. The V gene's germline CDR1 is SGDLS and CDR2 YYNGEE. The CDR3: CASSVDTGMNTEAFF. In DNA, the CDR3 is TGTGCCAGCAGCGTAGATACAGGGATGAACACTGAAGCTTTCTTT.

This clone turned up a few times. The rearrangement links TRBV5-4 to TRBJ2-3; D is unclear. V lost 2 bases and J lost 3, with 10 bases in between. The germline V gene encodes CDR1 SGHNT and CDR2 YYREEE (reference sequence). The CDR3 is 14 amino acids. The CDR3 sequence is CASSLVQRTDTQYF. DNA for the CDR3: TGTGCCAGCAGCTTAGTCCAGCGAACAGATACGCAGTATTTT.

At least ten counts were recorded for this clone. The chain employs TRBV5-8 and TRBJ2-1; tentatively, D is TRBD2 (6 bases). V was trimmed by 3 bases and J by 1 base, leaving 11 bases between them. This CDR3 region has 15 residues. Germline V gene lookup returns CDR1 SGHTS and CDR2 YDEGEE. The CDR3 sequence: CASSSGRGSYNEQFF. CDR3 DNA sequence: TGTGCCAGCAGCTCCGGGAGAGGGTCCTACAATGAGCAGTTCTTC.

This clone came up a few times. This chain uses TRBV30 with TRBJ2-5, with TRBD1 identical over 7 bases. Trimming cost V 4 bases and J 5 bases; bases outside gene matches: 13. CDR3 length: 15 amino acids. In germline, CDR1 is GTSNPN, CDR2 SVGIG (reference sequence). CDR3 nucleotides: TGTGCCTGGAACAGACAGGGATGGTCAGGGGAGACCCAGTACTTC. It encodes CAWNRQGWSGETQYF.

This clone was counted at least ten times. The chain joins TRBV27 to TRBJ2-3, with D unresolved. CDR1 is MNHEY and CDR2 is SMNVEV in the germline V gene (reference sequence). The CDR3 covers 15 residues. The germline V and J ends were trimmed by 4 bases and 2 bases, with 13 bases remaining between them. CDR3 loop: CASSSSLLYTDTQYF. In DNA form, the CDR3 reads TGTGCCAGCAGTTCGAGCCTTCTTTACACAGATACGCAGTATTTT.